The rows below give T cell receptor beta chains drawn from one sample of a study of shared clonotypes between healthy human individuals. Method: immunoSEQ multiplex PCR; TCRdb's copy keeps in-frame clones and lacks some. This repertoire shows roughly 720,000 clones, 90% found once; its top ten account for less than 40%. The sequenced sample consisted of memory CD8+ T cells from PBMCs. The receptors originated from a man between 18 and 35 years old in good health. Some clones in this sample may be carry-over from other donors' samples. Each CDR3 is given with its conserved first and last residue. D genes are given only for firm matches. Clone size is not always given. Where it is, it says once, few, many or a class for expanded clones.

CDR3aa: CAIYLGGAGTDTQYF
CDR3nt: TGCGCCATCTACTTGGGGGGAGCGGGGACAGATACGCAGTATTTT
v_gene: TRBV10-1
j_gene: TRBJ2-3
d_gene: TRBD2
abundance: .

CDR3aa: CASRTAYNEQFF
CDR3nt: TGTGCCAGCAGAACAGCCTACAATGAGCAGTTCTTC
v_gene: TRBV6-1
j_gene: TRBJ2-1
d_gene: .
abundance: .

CDR3aa: CASSSQDRSNTEAFF
CDR3nt: TGTGCCAGCTCATCCCAGGACAGATCGAACACTGAAGCTTTCTTT
v_gene: TRBV18
j_gene: TRBJ1-1
d_gene: .
abundance: .

CDR3aa: CASSRDGINSGNTIYF
CDR3nt: TGTGCCAGCAGTCGGGACGGAATTAACTCTGGAAACACCATATATTTT
v_gene: TRBV28
j_gene: TRBJ1-3
d_gene: .
abundance: .

CDR3aa: CATSRGDSMNTEAFF
CDR3nt: TGTGCCACCAGCAGAGGGGACAGCATGAACACTGAAGCTTTCTTT
v_gene: TRBV15
j_gene: TRBJ1-1
d_gene: TRBD1
abundance: .

CDR3aa: CATSRRQGAANEQFF
CDR3nt: TGTGCCACCAGCAGGAGACAGGGGGCCGCCAATGAGCAGTTCTTC
v_gene: TRBV15
j_gene: TRBJ2-1
d_gene: TRBD1
abundance: .

CDR3aa: CASSLSGSVHEQYF
CDR3nt: TGTGCCAGCAGCCTTAGCGGGAGTGTCCACGAGCAGTACTTC
v_gene: TRBV27
j_gene: TRBJ2-7
d_gene: TRBD2
abundance: .

CDR3aa: CASSLQGLAGVEQYF
CDR3nt: TGTGCCAGCAGTTTACAGGGACTAGCGGGAGTGGAGCAGTACTTC
v_gene: TRBV27
j_gene: TRBJ2-7
d_gene: TRBD2
abundance: once

CDR3aa: CASSPSSRYEQYF
CDR3nt: TGTGCCAGCAGCCCCTCTAGTAGGTACGAGCAGTACTTC
v_gene: TRBV11-2
j_gene: TRBJ2-7
d_gene: .
abundance: .

CDR3aa: CASSRGRGLSNTEAFF
CDR3nt: TGTGCCAGCAGCCGGGGGAGGGGGTTATCGAACACTGAAGCTTTCTTT
v_gene: TRBV7-9
j_gene: TRBJ1-1
d_gene: .
abundance: few

CDR3aa: CASNPQVVISNQPQHF
CDR3nt: TGTGCCAGTAACCCCCAGGTGGTCATTAGCAATCAGCCCCAGCATTTT
v_gene: TRBV19
j_gene: TRBJ1-5
d_gene: .
abundance: once

CDR3aa: CAWSPGTDTQYF
CDR3nt: TGTGCCTGGAGTCCGGGTACAGATACGCAGTATTTT
v_gene: TRBV30
j_gene: TRBJ2-3
d_gene: .
abundance: .

CDR3aa: CASSQSNQPQHF
CDR3nt: TGTGCCAGTAGCCAGAGCAATCAGCCCCAGCATTTT
v_gene: TRBV19
j_gene: TRBJ1-5
d_gene: .
abundance: .

CDR3aa: CASSVGGKSSYNEQFF
CDR3nt: TGTGCCAGCAGCGTAGGGGGGAAGAGCTCCTACAATGAGCAGTTCTTC
v_gene: TRBV9
j_gene: TRBJ2-1
d_gene: .
abundance: .

CDR3aa: CASSIILAGGSSYNEQFF
CDR3nt: TGTGCCAGTAGTATCATCCTAGCGGGAGGATCCTCCTACAATGAGCAGTTCTTC
v_gene: TRBV19
j_gene: TRBJ2-1
d_gene: TRBD2
abundance: .

CDR3aa: CASSFGAGTQETQYF
CDR3nt: TGTGCCAGCAGCTTCGGAGCGGGGACACAAGAGACCCAGTACTTC
v_gene: TRBV11-3
j_gene: TRBJ2-5
d_gene: .
abundance: .

CDR3aa: CANTKGRDRTSADTQYF
CDR3nt: TGTGCCAACACTAAGGGAAGGGACAGAACTTCTGCAGATACGCAGTATTTT
v_gene: TRBV21-1
j_gene: TRBJ2-3
d_gene: .
abundance: .

CDR3aa: CASSQEWGDRGYEQYF
CDR3nt: TGTGCCAGCAGTCAGGAGTGGGGGGACAGGGGCTACGAGCAGTACTTC
v_gene: TRBV28
j_gene: TRBJ2-7
d_gene: TRBD1
abundance: .

CDR3aa: CASSFQGLAGVADTQYF
CDR3nt: TGTGCCAGCAGTTTTCAAGGACTAGCGGGAGTGGCAGATACGCAGTATTTT
v_gene: TRBV7-8
j_gene: TRBJ2-3
d_gene: TRBD2
abundance: .

CDR3aa: CASSPDGHNEQFF
CDR3nt: TGTGCCAGCAGCCCCGACGGCCACAATGAGCAGTTCTTC
v_gene: TRBV7-9
j_gene: TRBJ2-1
d_gene: .
abundance: once

CDR3aa: CASSADTGLVEEQFF
CDR3nt: TGTGCCAGCAGCGCCGATACCGGACTAGTTGAGGAGCAGTTCTTC
v_gene: TRBV9
j_gene: TRBJ2-1
d_gene: TRBD2
abundance: .

CDR3aa: CASSLPPGLPTEQFF
CDR3nt: TGTGCCAGCAGTTTACCTCCGGGACTACCTACCGAGCAGTTCTTC
v_gene: TRBV6-5
j_gene: TRBJ2-1
d_gene: TRBD2
abundance: once

CDR3aa: CASSVEPSGRDTGELFF
CDR3nt: TGTGCCAGCAGCGTAGAACCGAGCGGCCGGGACACCGGGGAGCTGTTTTTT
v_gene: TRBV9
j_gene: TRBJ2-2
d_gene: .
abundance: .

CDR3aa: CAIHDRPFPTGTVGYGNQPQHF
CDR3nt: TGTGCCATCCATGACCGTCCTTTCCCGACAGGGACGGTTGGGTATGGCAATCAGCCCCAGCATTTT
v_gene: TRBV10-3
j_gene: TRBJ1-5
d_gene: TRBD1
abundance: .

CDR3aa: CASSSRQGRNEKLFF
CDR3nt: TGTGCCAGCAGCTCCAGACAGGGGCGGAATGAAAAACTGTTTTTT
v_gene: TRBV7-9
j_gene: TRBJ1-4
d_gene: TRBD1
abundance: .

CDR3aa: CASTGGGTGDGEQYF
CDR3nt: TGTGCCAGCACAGGGGGCGGGACAGGGGATGGCGAGCAGTACTTC
v_gene: TRBV7-9
j_gene: TRBJ2-7
d_gene: TRBD1
abundance: few

CDR3aa: CASSHGAGTQGDEQYF
CDR3nt: TGCGCCAGCAGCCACGGCGCCGGGACCCAGGGGGACGAGCAGTACTTC
v_gene: TRBV4-1
j_gene: TRBJ2-7
d_gene: TRBD1
abundance: .

CDR3aa: CASRRAGSVVTDTQYF
CDR3nt: TGTGCCAGTAGGAGGGCCGGATCGGTGGTGACAGATACGCAGTATTTT
v_gene: TRBV28
j_gene: TRBJ2-3
d_gene: .
abundance: .

CDR3aa: CASSLNGGSYEQYF
CDR3nt: TGTGCCAGCAGCTTAAATGGAGGCTCCTACGAGCAGTACTTC
v_gene: TRBV5-4
j_gene: TRBJ2-7
d_gene: .
abundance: .

CDR3aa: CASSAGGRSYNEQFF
CDR3nt: TGTGCCAGCAGCGCTGGGGGGCGATCCTACAATGAGCAGTTCTTC
v_gene: TRBV7-9
j_gene: TRBJ2-1
d_gene: .
abundance: .

CDR3aa: CASSWGPEQYF
CDR3nt: TGCGCCAGCAGCTGGGGGCCCGAGCAGTACTTC
v_gene: TRBV5-1
j_gene: TRBJ2-7
d_gene: .
abundance: .

CDR3aa: CASSPGRLAGGGEQYF
CDR3nt: TGTGCCAGCAGCCCCGGACGTTTAGCGGGAGGAGGCGAGCAGTACTTC
v_gene: TRBV11-2
j_gene: TRBJ2-7
d_gene: TRBD2
abundance: .

CDR3aa: CATTPGQGYEQYF
CDR3nt: TGTGCCACCACCCCGGGACAGGGTTACGAGCAGTACTTC
v_gene: TRBV15
j_gene: TRBJ2-7
d_gene: TRBD1
abundance: .

CDR3aa: CASSQNGFFSYNEQFF
CDR3nt: TGTGCCAGCAGTCAGAACGGATTCTTCTCCTACAATGAGCAGTTCTTC
v_gene: TRBV6-4
j_gene: TRBJ2-1
d_gene: .
abundance: .

CDR3aa: CASSLYQGGGQPQHF
CDR3nt: TGTGCCAGCAGCCTCTACCAGGGGGGAGGTCAGCCCCAGCATTTT
v_gene: TRBV5-5
j_gene: TRBJ1-5
d_gene: TRBD1
abundance: few

CDR3aa: CASSLRGRGTEAFF
CDR3nt: TGTGCCAGCAGCTTAAGGGGGCGCGGCACTGAAGCTTTCTTT
v_gene: TRBV13
j_gene: TRBJ1-1
d_gene: TRBD1
abundance: .

CDR3aa: CASSLALQGGLGETQYF
CDR3nt: TGTGCCAGCAGCTTAGCGTTACAGGGAGGTCTGGGAGAGACCCAGTACTTC
v_gene: TRBV7-9
j_gene: TRBJ2-5
d_gene: .
abundance: .

CDR3aa: CSVEGLPRRSPPEAFF
CDR3nt: TGCAGCGTTGAAGGATTACCACGACGCTCCCCTCCTGAAGCTTTCTTT
v_gene: TRBV29-1
j_gene: TRBJ1-1
d_gene: .
abundance: .

CDR3aa: CASRNRDRFYEQYF
CDR3nt: TGCGCCAGCAGAAACCGGGACAGGTTCTACGAGCAGTACTTC
v_gene: TRBV10-2
j_gene: TRBJ2-7
d_gene: TRBD1
abundance: .

CDR3aa: CATVRGLGTDTQYF
CDR3nt: TGTGCCACTGTAAGGGGGCTGGGCACAGATACGCAGTATTTT
v_gene: TRBV7-9
j_gene: TRBJ2-3
d_gene: TRBD1
abundance: .

CDR3aa: CAFGGPNEQFF
CDR3nt: TGTGCTTTCGGCGGGCCTAATGAGCAGTTCTTC
v_gene: TRBV28
j_gene: TRBJ2-1
d_gene: .
abundance: .

CDR3aa: CASSSGQGAENIQYF
CDR3nt: TGTGCCAGCAGCTCGGGACAGGGGGCGGAAAACATTCAGTACTTC
v_gene: TRBV6-5
j_gene: TRBJ2-4
d_gene: TRBD1
abundance: .